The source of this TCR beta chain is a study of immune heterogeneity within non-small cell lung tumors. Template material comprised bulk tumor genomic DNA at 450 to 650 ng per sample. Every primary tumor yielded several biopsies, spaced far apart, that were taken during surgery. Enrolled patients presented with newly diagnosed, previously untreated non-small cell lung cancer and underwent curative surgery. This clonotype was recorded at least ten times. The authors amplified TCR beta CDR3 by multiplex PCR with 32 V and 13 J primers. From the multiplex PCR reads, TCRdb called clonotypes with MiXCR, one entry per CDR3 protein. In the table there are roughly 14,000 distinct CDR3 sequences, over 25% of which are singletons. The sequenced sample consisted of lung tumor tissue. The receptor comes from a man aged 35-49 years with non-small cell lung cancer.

DNA of the CDR3: TGTGCCAGCAGGGGGGCGCGGACAGGGTTCAGTGAAGCTTTCTTT. This codes for CASRGARTGFSEAFF. The genes are TRBV2 and TRBJ1-1, with 8 nucleotides matching TRBD1. The CDR3 loop spans 15 amino acids. Germline CDR1 and CDR2: SNHLY and FYNNEI. V shed 6 bases and J 7 bases; nucleotides not matched to a gene: 13.